Each of the 11 T cell receptor beta chains below was sequenced from the same sample in a study of T cell responses to AZD1222 COVID-19 vaccine (TCRdb year 2021). Library generation was performed with the immunoSEQ multiplex PCR assay. TCRdb stores this immuneACCESS table with in-frame sequences only. Part of the clones is absent; in the studies checked, under half of the shortfall reflects unresolved V genes, and no reason is known for the rest. This sample is represented by 200,000 to 250,000 clones; about 95% of them were singletons. The ten largest account for 1.5% to 2% of the sample. The sample's time point label, decoded: about 28 days (+/-7) after the second vaccine dose. The intended sense of this specimen's treatment or condition label: meningococcal conjugate vaccine given as trial control. The input for sequencing was peripheral blood, taken 28 days after the second dose of the MenACWY control vaccine. These receptors all come from an adult who received the MenACWY meningococcal vaccine as a control.

The chain employs TRBV5-1 and TRBJ2-5; D is undetermined. The V end was cut by 0 bases, the J end by 1 base, with 4 bases between. The germline V gene encodes CDR1 SGHRS and CDR2 YFSETQ. The CDR3 spans 13 residues. The CDR3 region is CASSLGAQETQYF. CDR3 bases: TGCGCCAGCAGCTTGGGGGCCCAAGAGACCCAGTACTTC.

CDR3 DNA sequence: TGCGCCAGCAGGGAAGCGGGGGCGCTCGACTACAATGAGCAGTTCTTC. It translates to CASREAGALDYNEQFF. The V call is TRBV10-2, the J call TRBJ2-1; 8 bases line up with TRBD2. The germline V gene encodes CDR1 WSHSY and CDR2 SAAADI. V lost 6 bases, J lost 3 bases, and 10 bases stayed unmatched. The CDR3 loop spans 16 amino acids.

This CDR3 is CASSPSWGSAYNEQFF. The DNA of the CDR3 is TGTGCCAGCAGTCCCAGTTGGGGTTCGGCCTACAATGAGCAGTTCTTC. This sequence joins TRBV27 and TRBJ2-1; no reliable D call. The V gene's germline CDR1 is MNHEY and CDR2 SMNVEV (reference sequence). Trimming removed 5 bases at V and 2 bases at J, with 16 bases between. The CDR3 runs to 16 residues.

The V call is TRBV30, the J call TRBJ1-2; D is possibly TRBD1 (5 bases). Germline V lookup: CDR1 GTSNPN, CDR2 SVGIG (reference sequence). V lost 0 bases and J 4 bases, leaving 15 bases between the germline ends. CDR3 size: 15 residues. In DNA form, the CDR3 reads TGTGCCTGGAGTGTAAATCCTGGGGGACCCTATGGCTACACCTTC. It specifies CAWSVNPGGPYGYTF.

The genes are TRBV5-1 and TRBJ2-7; D remains unclear. Trimming took 0 bases from V and 7 from J, leaving 20 bases between them. The CDR3 has 16 amino acids. The V gene's germline CDR1 is SGHRS and CDR2 YFSETQ. The CDR3 coding sequence is TGCGCCAGCAGCTTGGTGCTATGGAGCCCCCAGAAGGAGCAGTACTTC. This sequence encodes CASSLVLWSPQKEQYF.

The chain joins TRBV5-1 to TRBJ1-6; 8 bases line up with TRBD1. The CDR3 loop spans 15 amino acids. J gave up 7 bases and V 4 bases, and 7 bases lay outside the gene matches. Germline V lookup: CDR1 SGHRS, CDR2 YFSETQ. CDR3 amino acids: CASSPQGAQNSPLHF. The CDR3 DNA reads TGCGCCAGCAGCCCTCAGGGGGCTCAAAATTCACCCCTCCACTTT.

The V call is TRBV27, the J call TRBJ1-3, with D perhaps TRBD1 (5 bases). Germline CDR1 reads MNHEY; CDR2 reads SMNVEV (reference sequence). V lost 6 bases, J lost 1 base, and 10 bases lay in between. There are 14 residues in the CDR3. The CDR3 sequence is CASRPGTSGNTIYF. In DNA form, the CDR3 reads TGTGCCAGCAGACCTGGGACGTCTGGAAACACCATATATTTT.

The DNA for the CDR3 is TGTGCCAGCAGCACACCGGGCCTCATAGAGCAGTTCTTC. This codes for CASSTPGLIEQFF. V gene TRBV11-2 combines with J gene TRBJ2-1; D gene uncertain. The CDR3 consists of 13 residues. Trimming shortened V by 5 bases and J by 10 bases, and 15 bases separated the two germline ends. CDR1 and CDR2 (germline): SGHAT, FQNNGV.

The rearrangement uses TRBV28 and TRBJ2-5, with D perhaps matching TRBD2 (7 bases). CDR1 MDHEN and CDR2 SYDVKM come from the germline V gene. The CDR3 extends over 14 amino acids. The V and J ends lost 1 base and 4 bases respectively, with 10 bases between them. The CDR3 DNA is TGTGCCAGCAGTTTATTAGGGGGGGGAGAGACCCAGTACTTC. This sequence encodes CASSLLGGGETQYF.

The J gene is TRBJ2-3, the V gene TRBV28; D remains ambiguous. The CDR3 loop spans 14 amino acids. Germline V gene sequence: CDR1 MDHEN, CDR2 SYDVKM. V shed 6 bases and J shed 2 bases, with 12 bases lying between them. The CDR3 is CASRTKTSTDTQYF. CDR3 in DNA: TGTGCCAGCAGAACCAAGACGTCCACAGATACGCAGTATTTT.

This rearrangement joins TRBV9 to TRBJ2-1; D may be TRBD2 (6 bases). CDR1 is SGDLS and CDR2 is YYNGEE in the germline V gene. The CDR3 is 15 amino acids. V lost 0 bases, J lost 4 bases, and 11 bases lay in between. The CDR3 region has the DNA TGTGCCAGCAGCGTAGGGGCGGGGATTTACAATGAGCAGTTCTTC. It encodes CASSVGAGIYNEQFF.